This TCR beta chain was sequenced during a study of a mutant IDH1 vaccine in newly diagnosed glioma. Study-wide context: Treated patients comprised around 62% males and 37.5% females, mean age 40.4 years. Most had both radiotherapy and temozolomide beforehand; others had only one.

The method was immunoSEQ multiplex PCR; TCRdb's version includes in-frame clones alone and lacks a portion of them. Of about 38,000 clones listed, roughly 74% are singletons. This CDR3 contains 15 residues. V lost 6 bases to trimming and J lost 3 bases; unmatched junction nucleotides: 6. The germline CDR1 and CDR2 sequences are LNHDA and SQIVND (reference sequence). Details on this clone: Its specificity is unknown.

Indicated time point: week 5, during vaccination. Each vaccine dose was 300 ug of mutant IDH1 20-mer peptide, with topical imiquimod. The sequencing here drew on PBMCs, taken from a glioma patient whose treatment included an IDH1 peptide vaccine. The clonotype was recovered from a man aged 40-55 years with glioma. This sequence joins TRBV19 and TRBJ1-1; 11 bases match TRBD1. The CDR3 sequence is CASSRTGGADTEAFF. In nucleotides, the CDR3 is TGTGCCAGTAGCCGGACAGGGGGCGCGGACACTGAAGCTTTCTTT.